This is a list of T cell receptor beta chains from one sample in a study of T-cell memory formation after mild COVID-19. Each CDR3 protein gets one entry after TCRdb re-called the 5' RACE reads with MiXCR. This table has 470,000 or so distinct CDR3 sequences, around 18% appearing once. Sequencing was performed on PBMCs or a T cell subset sorted from them (not recorded which). These receptors were taken from an adult woman who had mild COVID-19 (a few samples of this study predate the infection). Cell type and time point are not known. The CDR3 runs from the conserved cysteine through the conserved F or W. Fields, in order: clone size, V gene, D gene, J gene, CDR3 DNA, CDR3 protein. The D gene is left open where the match is weak. Not all rows give a size; the values are once, few, many and, for expanded clones, a class.

few	TRBV29-1	TRBD1	TRBJ2-7	TGCAGCACCCGGACAGGATTGGAGCAGTACTTC	CSTRTGLEQYF
few	TRBV12-3/TRBV12-4	.	TRBJ2-7	TGTGCCAGCAGTTTATATACCGAGCAGTACTTC	CASSLYTEQYF
.	TRBV7-9	TRBD2	TRBJ2-3	TGTGCCAGCAGCCCCCGACCCGGGGGGACAGATACGCAGTATTTT	CASSPRPGGTDTQYF
.	TRBV12-3/TRBV12-4	TRBD1	TRBJ2-7	TGTGCCAGCAGTTCATACAGGGGATCCTACGAGCAGTACTTC	CASSSYRGSYEQYF
.	TRBV2	.	TRBJ2-3	TGTGCCAGCACCTCCGAGGGTGTCGGGACAGATACGCAGTATTTT	CASTSEGVGTDTQYF
many	TRBV5-1	TRBD2	TRBJ2-1	TGCGCCAGCAGCCCTCAGGCAGCGGGAGACAGGCAGTTCTTC	CASSPQAAGDRQFF
.	TRBV20-1	.	TRBJ1-1	TGCAGTGCTAGAGGCGGCAGCCTGAACACTGAAGCTTTCTTT	CSARGGSLNTEAFF
few	TRBV5-1	TRBD1	TRBJ1-2	TGCGCCAGCAGCCATCAACAGGGGGCTAATGGCTACACCTTC	CASSHQQGANGYTF
.	TRBV27	.	TRBJ2-1	TGTGCCAGCAGGCTAGGGGGAGCCCACCACAATGAGCAGTTCTTC	CASRLGGAHHNEQFF
.	TRBV7-9	TRBD2	TRBJ2-2	TGTGCCAGCAGCGTTCCGGGACTAGCCCACACCGGGGAGCTGTTTTTT	CASSVPGLAHTGELFF
.	TRBV28	.	TRBJ1-5	TGTGCCAGCAGTCCCAGGGGTAGGAGTCAGCCCCAGCATTTT	CASSPRGRSQPQHF
few	TRBV18	.	TRBJ2-7	TGTGCCAGCTCACGGACGGAGAGCTCCTACGAGCAGTACTTC	CASSRTESSYEQYF
many	TRBV5-1	.	TRBJ1-1	TGCGCCAGCAGCTTTAACAGGGCCTCCTACGCTGAAGCTTTCTTT	CASSFNRASYAEAFF
.	TRBV10-3	.	TRBJ2-3	TGTGCCATCAGTGATGGGGGGACAGATACGCAGTATTTT	CAISDGGTDTQYF
.	TRBV5-1	TRBD2	TRBJ2-5	TGCGCCAGCAGCTTGGATGAGCGGGGTAAAGAGACCCAGTACTTC	CASSLDERGKETQYF
few	TRBV15	.	TRBJ1-2	TGTGCCACCAGCAGAGAGGGAGGGCTATTCTATGGCTACACCTTC	CATSREGGLFYGYTF